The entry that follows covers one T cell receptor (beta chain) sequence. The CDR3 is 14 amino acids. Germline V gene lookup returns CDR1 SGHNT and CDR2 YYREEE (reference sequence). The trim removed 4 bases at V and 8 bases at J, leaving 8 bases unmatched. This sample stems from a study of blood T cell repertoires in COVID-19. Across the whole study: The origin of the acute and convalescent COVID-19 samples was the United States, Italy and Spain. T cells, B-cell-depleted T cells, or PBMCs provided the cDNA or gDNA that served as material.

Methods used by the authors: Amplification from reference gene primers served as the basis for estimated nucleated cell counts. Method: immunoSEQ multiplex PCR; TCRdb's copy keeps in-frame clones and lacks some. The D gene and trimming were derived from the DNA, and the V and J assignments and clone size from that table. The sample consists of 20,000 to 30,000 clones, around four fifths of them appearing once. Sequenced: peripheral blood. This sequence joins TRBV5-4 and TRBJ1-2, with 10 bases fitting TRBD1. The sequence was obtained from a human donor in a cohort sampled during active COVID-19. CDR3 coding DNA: TGTGCCAGCAGCCTTGACAGGGGGCTAGGCGGCTACACCTTC. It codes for CASSLDRGLGGYTF.